The 11 T cell receptor beta chains below were found in one sample sequenced in a study of vaccination and CD4 T cells after COVID-19. Treatment reported: approximately 9-day PBMC culture with coronavirus spike peptide pools or control peptides (ViraFEST assay). Unexposed donor CD4+ T cells predated the COVID-19 pandemic, collected 2011-2018. For these receptors, no antigen is known. At the Johns Hopkins FTIC core, DNA taken from cultured CD4+ T cells was sequenced by way of the Oncomine TCR Beta short-read assay. TCRdb reanalysed the PCR reads using MiXCR and keeps one entry per CDR3 protein. The sample includes 5,000 to 8,000 distinct CDR3 sequences, approximately 48% seen only once; the top ten take about 22%. What was sequenced was CD4+ T cells from blood, cultured in vitro. All receptors come from a human donor in good health.

The chain links TRBV19 to TRBJ2-3; 7 bases agree with TRBD2. Germline lookup yields CDR1 LNHDA and CDR2 SQIVND (reference sequence). V was pared by 7 bases and J by 7 bases, with 26 bases of the junction left unmatched. The CDR3 extends over 19 amino acids. The CDR3 region is CASTPRRAASGTLAHTQYF. The CDR3 DNA follows: TGTGCCAGTACCCCTAGGCGGGCGGCTAGCGGAACCCTTGCACATACGCAGTATTTT.

The J gene is TRBJ2-1, the V gene TRBV11-2; D possibly uses TRBD1 or TRBD2 (5 bases each). Between the trimmed V and J ends, which lost 6 bases and 4 bases, there was a span of 19 bases. CDR1 is SGHAT, CDR2 FQNNGV, per germline. CDR3 length: 16 residues. The CDR3 loop is CASRSSGTAVYNEQFF. DNA for the CDR3: TGTGCCAGCAGATCTTCCGGGACGGCCGTTTACAATGAGCAGTTCTTC.

The CDR3, as DNA: TGTGCCAGCAGTTTAGAGTTCCGGGGCGTGAACACCGGGGAGCTGTTTTTT. Its protein is CASSLEFRGVNTGELFF. The chain links TRBV28 to TRBJ2-2; D is tentatively TRBD1 or TRBD2 (5 bases each). Deletions cut 2 bases from V and 1 base from J, with 14 bases between. The germline V gene encodes CDR1 MDHEN and CDR2 SYDVKM. CDR3 size: 17 residues.

The V gene is TRBV7-8, the J gene TRBJ1-2; D gene ambiguous. CDR3 length: 14 amino acids. Trimming took off 5 bases at V and 8 bases at J, with 18 bases between the two ends. Germline CDR1 reads SGHVS; CDR2 reads FQNEAQ. The CDR3 loop is CASSKNPVSRGYTF. CDR3 sequence (DNA): TGTGCCAGCAGCAAAAACCCCGTTAGTCGGGGCTACACCTTC.

This clonotype was counted only a few times. The rearrangement links TRBV6-1 to TRBJ1-2; 7 bases line up with TRBD1. The CDR3 is made up of 14 amino acids. J gave up 4 bases and V 7 bases, and 9 bases lay outside the gene matches. Germline CDR1 and CDR2: MNHNS and SASEGT. CDR3 protein: CASTPGDSSYGYTF. The CDR3 region has the DNA TGTGCCAGCACCCCCGGGGACAGCAGCTATGGCTACACCTTC.

The sample holds a few counts of this clonotype. The genes are TRBV25-1 and TRBJ1-2; 8 nucleotides agree with TRBD1. CDR3 length: 16 residues. V was clipped by 1 base and J by 8 bases; unmatched bases: 12. Germline V gene lookup returns CDR1 MGHDK and CDR2 SYGVNS. In nucleotides, the CDR3 is TGTGCCAGCAGTGAATTCAAGGGGAACAGGGGGAACGGCTACACCTTC. The encoded protein is CASSEFKGNRGNGYTF.

The CDR3 nucleotides are TGTGCCAGCAGTGCCGGGGGAGGCTATGGCTACACCTTC. Translating it yields CASSAGGGYGYTF. The gene calls are TRBV7-2 and TRBJ1-2; tentative D call: TRBD1 (5 bases). Germline CDR1 SGHTA, CDR2 FQGNSA. V was shortened by 6 bases and J by 4 bases, with 12 bases between the two germline ends. The CDR3 has 13 amino acids.

V gene TRBV29-1 combines with J gene TRBJ2-3, with D perhaps matching TRBD1 (5 bases). CDR3 length equals 14 residues. The V end was cut by 3 bases, the J end by 4 bases, with 14 bases between. Germline V gene lookup returns CDR1 SQVTM and CDR2 ANQGSEA. The CDR3 region has the DNA TGCAGCGTTGAGGCCCCAGGGATATCAGATACGCAGTATTTT. This codes for CSVEAPGISDTQYF.

The CDR3 loop reads CASSLISGGLLEQFF. DNA of the CDR3: TGTGCCAGCAGCCTAATTAGCGGGGGGCTCCTGGAGCAGTTCTTC. The rearrangement uses TRBV7-9 and TRBJ2-1, with 10 bases that match TRBD2. After removal of 5 bases from V and 10 bases from J, the junction contained 11 bases not matched to a gene. Germline V gene lookup returns CDR1 SEHNR and CDR2 FQNEAQ (reference sequence). CDR3 length: 15 amino acids.

This chain uses TRBV15 with TRBJ2-7; 16 nucleotides line up with TRBD2. This CDR3 is built from 19 residues. Germline trimming cut 2 bases from V and 0 bases from J; bases unmatched to any gene: 7. Germline CDR1 reads LNHNV; CDR2 reads YYDKDF (reference sequence). CDR3 amino acids: CATSRPGLAGGTGSYEQYF. The CDR3, as DNA: TGTGCCACCAGCAGACCGGGACTAGCGGGAGGGACGGGCTCCTACGAGCAGTACTTC.

In its sample, this clonotype was seen a few times. This sequence joins TRBV11-3 and TRBJ1-1; D perhaps matches TRBD1 (5 bases). The CDR3 extends over 13 amino acids. The germline V gene has CDR1 SGHNT and CDR2 YENEEA. The V end was cut by 4 bases, the J end by 6 bases, with 12 bases between. The CDR3 coding sequence is TGTGCCAGCAGCTCGCCCCGGGACCCTGAAGCTTTCTTT. Protein product: CASSSPRDPEAFF.